In its sample, the clone carrying this TCR beta chain was seen many times. CDR3 length: 11 amino acids. CDR1 and CDR2 (germline): SGHKS, YYEKEE (reference sequence). The V end lost 3 bases, the J end lost 11 bases, and 12 bases lay between the germline ends. From the 5' RACE reads, TCRdb called clonotypes with MiXCR, one entry per CDR3 protein. The sample lists around 50,000 distinct CDR3 sequences; around 8.4% were seen once. This entry is derived from a study of early T cells in non-severe SARS-CoV-2 infection. Study background: Unpaired chains resulted from sequencing bulk RNA of unsorted whole blood.

The clonotype was recovered from an adult who was a healthcare worker with PCR-confirmed SARS-CoV-2 infection or an uninfected control (not recorded which). Sequencing input: whole blood. V is TRBV5-5 and J is TRBJ2-7; no clear D. The CDR3 nucleotides read TGTGCCAGCAGCTCTCCGACGGAAAAGTACTTC. This sequence encodes CASSSPTEKYF.